This T cell receptor beta chain was identified during a study of blood T cell repertoires in COVID-19. Patients in Seattle were enrolled during active infection, then followed longitudinally. Germline V lookup: CDR1 SGHTA, CDR2 FQGNSA. J gave up 0 bases and V 5 bases, and 6 bases lay outside the gene matches. CDR3 length: 15 amino acids. Sequencing was performed with immunoSEQ multiplex PCR; in TCRdb, only in-frame clones are kept and a portion is missing. The sample holds about 160,000 clones, 85% seen once. This clone was found a few times. The TCR comes from a woman aged 60-75 years with COVID-19, enrolled during active disease. The sample consisted of peripheral blood. V usage is TRBV7-2 and J usage is TRBJ2-7, with 8 bases matching TRBD2. The CDR3 loop reads CASSGIAGPSYEQYF. The DNA of the CDR3 is TGTGCCAGCAGCGGGATAGCGGGGCCCTCCTACGAGCAGTACTTC.